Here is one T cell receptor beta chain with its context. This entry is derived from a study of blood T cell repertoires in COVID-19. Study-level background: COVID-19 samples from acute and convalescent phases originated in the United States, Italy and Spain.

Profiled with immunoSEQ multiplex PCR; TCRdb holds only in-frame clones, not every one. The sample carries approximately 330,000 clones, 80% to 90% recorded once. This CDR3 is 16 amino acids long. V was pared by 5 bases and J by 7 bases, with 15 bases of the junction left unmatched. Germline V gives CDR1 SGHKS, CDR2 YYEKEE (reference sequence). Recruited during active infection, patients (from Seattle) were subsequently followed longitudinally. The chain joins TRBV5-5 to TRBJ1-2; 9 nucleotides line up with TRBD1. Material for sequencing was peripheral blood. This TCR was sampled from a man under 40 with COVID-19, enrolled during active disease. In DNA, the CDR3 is TGTGCCAGCAGTCAAGAAGGGACAGGGTCACACTCTGGCTACACCTTC. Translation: CASSQEGTGSHSGYTF.